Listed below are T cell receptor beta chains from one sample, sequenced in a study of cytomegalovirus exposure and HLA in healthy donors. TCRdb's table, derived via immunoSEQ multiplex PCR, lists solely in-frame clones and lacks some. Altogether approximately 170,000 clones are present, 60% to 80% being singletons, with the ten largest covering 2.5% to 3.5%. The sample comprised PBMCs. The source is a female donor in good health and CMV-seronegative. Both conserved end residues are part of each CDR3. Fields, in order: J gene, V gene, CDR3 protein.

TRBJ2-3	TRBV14	CASSQVLGLNTDTQYF
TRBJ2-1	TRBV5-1	CASSPDSLQGNEQFF
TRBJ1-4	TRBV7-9	CASSLGGFQEKLFF
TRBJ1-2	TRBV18	CASSPRGGQGANYGYTF
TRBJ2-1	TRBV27	CASSWGGSYNEQFF
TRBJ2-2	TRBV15	CATSRDLALAGELFF
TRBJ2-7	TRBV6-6	CASSLLGGQGPSEQYF
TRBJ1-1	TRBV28	CASSVITGGFSTEAFF
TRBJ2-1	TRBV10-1	CASSESWASGSSYNEQFF
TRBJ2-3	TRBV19	CATGQGPSTDTQYF
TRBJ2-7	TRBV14	CASSHGPGQGYEQYF
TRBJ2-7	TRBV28	CASRDLQLYEQYF
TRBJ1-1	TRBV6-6	CASSRPGQGNTEAFF
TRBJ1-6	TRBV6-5	CASSYGYRSQEAPLHF
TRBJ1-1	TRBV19	CATVVGVQNTEAFF
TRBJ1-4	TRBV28	CASSLSPLLVSGLFF
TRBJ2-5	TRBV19	CASTGQDQEAQYF
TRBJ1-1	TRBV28	CASSFAQLEAFF
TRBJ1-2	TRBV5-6	CASSSRTGVYGYTF
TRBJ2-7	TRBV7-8	CASSLGTGGFSSYEQYF
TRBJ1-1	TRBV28	CASSLIRGQEENTEAFF
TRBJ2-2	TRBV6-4	CASSEADTGELFF
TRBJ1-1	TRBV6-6	CASSYSWTVNTEAFF
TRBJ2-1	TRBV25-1	CASSRWTSGTYNEQFF
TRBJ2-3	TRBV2	CASSVMVAAMSQYF
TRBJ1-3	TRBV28	CATQPIDSSGNTIYF
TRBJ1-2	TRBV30	CAWSVDRGAYGYTF
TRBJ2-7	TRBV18	CASSPGQGSYEQYF
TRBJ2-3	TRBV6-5	CASSTRQLTDTQYF
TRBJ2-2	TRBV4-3	CASSLTSGGYGELFF